The next 24 T cell receptor beta chains were all read from a single sample in a study of cytomegalovirus exposure and HLA in healthy donors (dated by TCRdb to the late 2010s). The receptor library was made with the immunoSEQ multiplex PCR assay. In its TCRdb copy, this immuneACCESS table keeps in-frame sequences only and misses some clones. Where compared with another copy, unresolved V genes explain less than half of these, and the others have no known cause. This sample has approximately 97,000 clones in its table, and 80% to 95% of those were observed once. The ten biggest clones cover less than 1.5% of the sample. Specimen: PBMCs. These receptors were collected from a woman aged 30 to 39 in good health and CMV-seropositive.

The J gene is TRBJ2-3, the V gene TRBV5-6; 7 bases match TRBD1. Germline V CDR1 and CDR2: SGHDT, YYEEEE. The CDR3 loop spans 14 amino acids. V trimming: 6 bases; J trimming: 5 bases; junction bases outside the gene matches: 9. As DNA, the CDR3 is TGTGCCAGCAAGATGACAGGGTACAGAGATACGCAGTATTTT. This gives the protein CASKMTGYRDTQYF.

This chain joins TRBV29-1 and TRBJ2-1; perhaps TRBD2 as D (7 bases). The CDR3 contains 13 residues. Germline V lookup: CDR1 SQVTM, CDR2 ANQGSEA. CDR3 loop: CSGGGREANEQFF. The CDR3 bases are TGCAGTGGGGGGGGCAGGGAGGCGAATGAGCAGTTCTTC.

V gene TRBV11-2 combines with J gene TRBJ2-1; TRBD2 aligns across 12 bases. The CDR3 length is 15 residues. CDR1 and CDR2 (germline): SGHAT, FQNNGV. With 1 base clipped from V and 13 bases from J, the junction kept 8 bases outside the gene matches. DNA for the CDR3: TGTGCCAGCAGCTTAGTGGGGCTAGCGGGAGGGCCACAGTTCTTC. It specifies CASSLVGLAGGPQFF.

The chain employs TRBV7-4 and TRBJ1-5; D remains unclear. CDR1 is SGHVT and CDR2 is SQSDAQ in the germline V gene. The germline V and J ends were trimmed by 1 base and 6 bases, with 19 bases remaining between them. The length of the CDR3 is 17 residues. CDR3 in DNA: TGTGCCAGCAGCTTAGGGTTTGAGAGGGCGCGGGGTCAGCCCCAGCATTTT. It specifies CASSLGFERARGQPQHF. The variable domain in full, completed from reference TRBV7-4 and TRBJ1-5, reads GAGVSQSPRYKVAKRGRDVALRCDSISGHVTLYWYRQTLGQGSEVLTYSQSDAQRDKSGRPSGRFSAERPERSVSTLKIQRTEQGDSAVYLCASSLGFERARGQPQHFGDGTRLSIL.

J is TRBJ2-7 and V is TRBV4-1, with D maybe TRBD1 (6 bases). The CDR3 consists of 15 residues. Per the germline V gene, CDR1 is MGHRA and CDR2 is YSYEKL. V lost 3 bases, J lost 3 bases, and 15 bases lay in between. The CDR3 sequence is CASSHPSGTRYEQYF. In DNA form, the CDR3 reads TGCGCCAGCAGCCATCCTTCCGGGACACGCTACGAGCAGTACTTC.

The CDR3 region has the DNA TGTGCCAGCAGCTCCGGGACAGGGGTTGATTGGAATCAGCCCCAGCATTTT. It encodes CASSSGTGVDWNQPQHF. The J gene is TRBJ1-5, the V gene TRBV28, with 10 bases aligning to TRBD1. Trimming at V came to 6 bases and at J to 4 bases, leaving 12 bases not matched to a gene. The CDR3 is 17 residues long. The germline gives CDR1 MDHEN, CDR2 SYDVKM. Looking up the rest from reference TRBV28 and TRBJ1-5 gives the full variable domain: DVKVTQSSRYLVKRTGEKVFLECVQDMDHENMFWYRQDPGLGLRLIYFSYDVKMKEKGDIPEGYSVSREKKERFSLILESASTNQTSMYLCASSSGTGVDWNQPQHFGDGTRLSIL.

This clone has more than one count but fewer than ten. The chain carries TRBV2 and TRBJ1-5; 7 bases are a match to TRBD1. This CDR3 has 14 residues. Germline V gene data show CDR1 as SNHLY and CDR2 as FYNNEI. The V and J ends lost 7 bases and 5 bases, in that order; junction bases with no gene match: 8. CDR3 residues: CASKGGTVDQPQHF. In DNA, the CDR3 is TGTGCCAGCAAAGGCGGGACAGTGGATCAGCCCCAGCATTTT.

V gene TRBV7-9 combines with J gene TRBJ2-3, with D perhaps matching TRBD1 (5 bases). The CDR3 length is 16 residues. Per germline, CDR1 SEHNR and CDR2 FQNEAQ (reference sequence). The V end was cut by 4 bases, the J end by 2 bases, with 16 bases between. This chain's CDR3 is CASSSRQKLNTDTQYF. CDR3 DNA: TGTGCCAGCAGCTCCCGACAGAAACTCAACACAGATACGCAGTATTTT.

This chain connects TRBV7-2 to TRBJ2-1; no definite D call. Germline assignment: CDR1 SGHTA and CDR2 FQGNSA. Trimming stripped 0 bases from V and 9 bases from J, with 12 bases between. The CDR3 runs to 14 residues. The CDR3 DNA is TGTGCCAGCAGCTTAGCCACCACTCCTGGTGAGCAGTTCTTC. The encoded protein is CASSLATTPGEQFF.

This clone was counted a single time. This chain uses TRBV9 with TRBJ2-2; TRBD2 matches at 14 bases. J was trimmed by 2 bases and V by 3 bases; bases with no gene match: 3. Germline lookup yields CDR1 SGDLS and CDR2 YYNGEE. There are 17 residues in the CDR3. The CDR3 reads CASSGGLAGVNTGELFF. CDR3 coding DNA: TGTGCCAGCAGCGGGGGACTAGCGGGAGTAAACACCGGGGAGCTGTTTTTT.

The rearrangement links TRBV9 to TRBJ1-2, with TRBD1 identical over 9 bases. Germline lookup yields CDR1 SGDLS and CDR2 YYNGEE. CDR3 length: 14 amino acids. V shed 0 bases, J shed 5 bases, and the junction held 2 bases outside the gene matches. The CDR3, as DNA: TGTGCCAGCAGCGTAGAGGGACAGGGTTATGGCTACACCTTC. Its translation is CASSVEGQGYGYTF.

This sequence joins TRBV30 and TRBJ1-2; TRBD1 aligns across 7 bases. Germline CDR1 and CDR2: GTSNPN and SVGIG (reference sequence). Trimming removed 5 bases from V and 1 base from J; junction bases left unmatched: 4. The CDR3 is 13 residues long. This CDR3 is CAWVYRGNYGYTF. The CDR3 bases are TGTGCCTGGGTTTACAGGGGTAACTATGGCTACACCTTC.

The chain carries TRBV28 and TRBJ2-7; 7 nucleotides line up with TRBD2. This CDR3 is built from 16 residues. Germline loops: CDR1 MDHEN, CDR2 SYDVKM. V lost 3 bases, J lost 4 bases, and 12 bases stayed unmatched. The CDR3 nucleotides are TGTGCCAGCAGTTTTGTTTCGAGGGAGGGCCGATACGAGCAGTACTTC. Its protein product is CASSFVSREGRYEQYF.

This chain uses TRBV25-1 with TRBJ2-5; 10 positions agree with TRBD1. This CDR3 region has 16 residues. Trimming took 4 bases from V and 4 from J; bases not matched to a gene: 9. Per germline, CDR1 MGHDK and CDR2 SYGVNS. CDR3 sequence reads: CASSVGQGPPGETQYF. CDR3 DNA sequence: TGTGCCAGCAGTGTGGGACAGGGGCCCCCGGGAGAGACCCAGTACTTC.

V gene TRBV5-1 combines with J gene TRBJ2-7; 10 bases align to TRBD1. The V and J ends lost 6 bases and 2 bases, in that order; junction bases with no gene match: 5. CDR3 length equals 14 residues. Germline CDR1 and CDR2: SGHRS and YFSETQ. The CDR3 loop is CASTGGTGAYEQYF. CDR3 in DNA: TGCGCCAGCACGGGCGGGACAGGGGCCTACGAGCAGTACTTC.

The chain couples TRBV10-3 to TRBJ2-2; D possibly corresponds to TRBD2 (5 bases). Looked up from germline, CDR1 is ENHRY and CDR2 is SYGVKD. There are 13 residues in the CDR3. The germline V and J ends were trimmed by 4 bases and 6 bases, with 9 bases remaining between them. The CDR3 sequence: CAISASSPGELFF. The CDR3 nucleotides read TGTGCCATCAGTGCGTCTAGCCCCGGGGAGCTGTTTTTT.

The V call is TRBV23-1, the J call TRBJ1-2; maybe TRBD1 (5 bases). TRBV23-1 is sorted into the ORF group, with uncertain function. Trimming pared 0 bases from V and 0 bases from J, leaving 29 bases between. This CDR3 has 22 residues. The DNA of the CDR3 is TGCGCCAGCAGTCAATCAGAGGTTCGGGCAGGGATTGTCCAATCAGCTAACTATGGCTACACCTTC. Its protein is CASSQSEVRAGIVQSANYGYTF.

This clone was seen repeatedly, ten times or more. The chain carries TRBV13 and TRBJ1-3; the D gene is possibly TRBD1 (6 bases). The CDR3 spans 17 residues. Germline-derived CDR1 and CDR2 are PRHDT and FYEKMQ (reference sequence). V was pared by 4 bases and J by 1 base, with 17 bases between. The CDR3, as DNA: TGTGCCAGCAGCTCGAATACAGGGACGCGGTCTGGAAACACCATATATTTT. Translated: CASSSNTGTRSGNTIYF.

The gene calls are TRBV15 and TRBJ1-5; TRBD1 might be the D (5 bases). V was shortened by 1 base and J by 5 bases, with 6 bases between the two germline ends. Germline-derived CDR1 and CDR2 are LNHNV and YYDKDF (reference sequence). The CDR3 totals 13 residues. The CDR3 nucleotides are TGTGCCACCAGCAGAGGGACATATCAGCCCCAGCATTTT. It translates to CATSRGTYQPQHF.

This chain connects TRBV5-4 to TRBJ2-7; a possible D gene is TRBD2 (6 bases). Germline V gene sequence: CDR1 SGHNT, CDR2 YYREEE (reference sequence). The CDR3 is made up of 19 amino acids. V lost 0 bases, J lost 0 bases, and 22 bases lay in between. The CDR3 bases are TGTGCCAGCAGCTTGGATCCCTTATCCGGTAGCGGCCTCTCCTACGAGCAGTACTTC. As protein: CASSLDPLSGSGLSYEQYF.

This chain connects TRBV28 to TRBJ2-3, with 13 bases fitting TRBD2. CDR1 is MDHEN and CDR2 is SYDVKM in the germline V gene. The CDR3 is made up of 16 amino acids. V lost 5 bases to trimming and J lost 2 bases; unmatched junction nucleotides: 4. The CDR3 region is CASSAGLAGVTDTQYF. The DNA for the CDR3 is TGTGCCAGCAGTGCCGGACTAGCGGGAGTCACAGATACGCAGTATTTT.

The V call is TRBV9, the J call TRBJ2-1; the D gene is possibly TRBD2 (6 bases). Germline V gives CDR1 SGDLS, CDR2 YYNGEE. There are 16 residues in the CDR3. Trimming removed 0 bases from V and 7 bases from J, with 17 bases in between. The CDR3 protein is CASSVEVSGVGNEQFF. CDR3 in DNA: TGTGCCAGCAGCGTAGAGGTTAGCGGAGTGGGGAATGAGCAGTTCTTC. Drawing the rest from reference TRBV9 and TRBJ2-1, the complete variable domain is DSGVTQTPKHLITATGQRVTLRCSPRSGDLSVYWYQQSLDQGLQFLIQYYNGEERAKGNILERFSAQQFPDLHSELNLSSLELGDSALYFCASSVEVSGVGNEQFFGPGTRLTVL.

The V gene is TRBV18, the J gene TRBJ2-1; possible D gene TRBD2, 6 bases. Germline assignment: CDR1 KGHSH and CDR2 LQKENI. Trimming stripped 2 bases from V and 7 bases from J, with 12 bases between. The CDR3 length is 14 residues. The CDR3 bases are TGTGCCAGCTCACCAACGACTAGTAGAAATGAGCAGTTCTTC. Amino acids: CASSPTTSRNEQFF.

This clone has just a few counts. J is TRBJ2-7 and V is TRBV5-4; TRBD2 agrees at 8 bases. Losses at the gene ends were 4 bases for V and 7 bases for J; bases not matched to a gene: 16. Germline CDR1 reads SGHNT; CDR2 reads YYREEE (reference sequence). The CDR3 consists of 16 residues. The CDR3 here is CASSTGLKAGAGEQYF. As DNA, the CDR3 is TGTGCCAGCAGCACGGGACTAAAAGCGGGAGCTGGTGAGCAGTACTTC.